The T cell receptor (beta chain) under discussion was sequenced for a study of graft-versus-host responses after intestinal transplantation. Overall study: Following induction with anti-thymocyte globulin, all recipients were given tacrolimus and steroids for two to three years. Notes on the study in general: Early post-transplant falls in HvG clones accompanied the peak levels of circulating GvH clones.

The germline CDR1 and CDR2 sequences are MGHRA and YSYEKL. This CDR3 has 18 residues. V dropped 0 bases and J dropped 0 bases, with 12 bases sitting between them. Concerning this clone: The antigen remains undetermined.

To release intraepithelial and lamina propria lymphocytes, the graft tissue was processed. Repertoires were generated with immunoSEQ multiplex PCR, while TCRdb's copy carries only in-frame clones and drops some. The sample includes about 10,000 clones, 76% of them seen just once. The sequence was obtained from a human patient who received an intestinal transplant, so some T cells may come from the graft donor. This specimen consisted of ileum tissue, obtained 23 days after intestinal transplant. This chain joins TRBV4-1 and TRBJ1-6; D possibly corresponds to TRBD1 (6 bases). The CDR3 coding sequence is TGCGCCAGCAGCCAAGATAGGGGGGTGAGCTCCTATAATTCACCCCTCCACTTT. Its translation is CASSQDRGVSSYNSPLHF.